This T cell receptor beta chain was identified in a study of T-cell reconstitution after alpha-beta-depleted transplantation in children. CDR3 length equals 12 residues. V lost 10 bases and J lost 7, with 13 bases in between. In its sample, this clonotype was seen many times. The antigen is not known. The study, taken as a whole, reports: Several hundred expanded graft clones reportedly supplied alpha-beta T cells about two months after transplant.

Researchers prepared the TCRbeta library using unique molecular identifiers, the study reports. TCRdb re-called the PCR reads with MiXCR, one entry per CDR3 protein. The repertoire holds about 27,000 distinct CDR3 sequences, 6.3% seen once, with approximately 7% in the top ten. The origin of this receptor is a male patient under 18 who had a stem cell transplant for acute myeloid leukemia, so the T cells may come from the graft donor. This specimen consisted of PBMCs, mostly from graft donor cells, obtained 180 days after TCRalphabeta/CD19-depleted stem cell transplant. The chain has TRBV12-3 or TRBV12-4 and TRBJ2-2; a weak D match, TRBD1 (6 bases). The CDR3 is CATSGVDGELFF. The CDR3 DNA sequence: TGTGCCACCTCAGGGGTCGACGGGGAGCTGTTTTTT.